The 9 T cell receptor beta chains reported below all come from one sample, sequenced in a study of metastatic and nonmetastatic thyroid tumors. MiXCR re-clonotyped the PCR reads for TCRdb. The sample comprises 20,000 or so clones, 11% of which are singletons, and approximately 8% rests with the top ten. All patients were untreated before thyroid surgery. Sequencing used blood. The receptors shown here come from a female donor with papillary thyroid cancer or a benign thyroid nodule (not recorded which). Some clones in this sample may be carry-over from other donors' samples.

Concerning this clone: The junction departs from germline at one end; a sequencing error may be responsible. The chain uses TRBV19 and TRBJ2-7; 8 nucleotides line up with TRBD2. The CDR3 runs to 14 residues. Germline V gene sequence: CDR1 LNHDA, CDR2 SQIVND (reference sequence). The CDR3 sequence is CGSSSGVSSYEQYF. CDR3 sequence (DNA): TGTGGCAGTAGTAGCGGGGTTAGCTCCTACGAGCAGTACTTC. Drawing the rest from reference TRBV19 and TRBJ2-7, the complete variable domain is DGGITQSPKYLFRKEGQNVTLSCEQNLNHDAMYWYRQDPGQGLRLIYYSQIVNDFQKGDIAEGYSVSREKKESFPLTVTSAQKNPTAFYLCGSSSGVSSYEQYFGPGTRLTVT.

Comment on this clone: One base away lies a much larger clone, so this may be a sequencing read error. The chain employs TRBV29-1 and TRBJ2-1, with TRBD2 as a possible D gene (6 bases). From germline, CDR1 is SQVTM and CDR2 ANQGSEA. The CDR3 loop spans 12 amino acids. V lost 3 bases and J 10 bases, leaving 13 bases between the germline ends. The CDR3 reads CSVDLAVPEQFF. The CDR3, as DNA: TGCAGCGTTGATTTAGCGGTGCCCGAGCAGTTCTTC.

This clone was observed a few times. The chain recombines TRBV6-2 or TRBV6-3 with TRBJ2-2; D is unresolved. The CDR3 is made up of 14 amino acids. Looked up from germline, CDR1 is MNHEY and CDR2 is SVGEGT. V shed 0 bases and J shed 6 bases, with 8 bases lying between them. The CDR3 protein is CASSYSNSPGELFF. The DNA for the CDR3 is TGTGCCAGCAGTTACTCGAATAGCCCCGGGGAGCTGTTTTTT.

This clone was observed at least ten times. The chain recombines TRBV5-1 with TRBJ2-2, with 7 bases that match TRBD1. Germline-derived CDR1 and CDR2 are SGHRS and YFSETQ. CDR3 length: 17 amino acids. J lost 3 bases, V lost 4 bases, and 12 bases had no gene match. The CDR3 spells CASSGPHPTGDTGELFF. The DNA for the CDR3 is TGCGCCAGCAGCGGACCACACCCCACAGGGGACACCGGGGAGCTGTTTTTT.

Ten or more counts support this clone. J is TRBJ1-2 and V is TRBV25-1, with 8 bases aligning to TRBD1. V lost 6 bases, J lost 3 bases, and 3 bases stayed unmatched. CDR3 length: 13 amino acids. Germline V CDR1 and CDR2: MGHDK, SYGVNS. The CDR3 region has the DNA TGTGCCAGCAGAGGACAGGGATACTATGGCTACACCTTC. It is translated as CASRGQGYYGYTF.

The gene calls are TRBV18 and TRBJ1-1; D call uncertain. Germline values: CDR1 KGHSH, CDR2 LQKENI. This CDR3 has 16 residues. V was shortened by 0 bases and J by 5 bases, with 16 bases between the two germline ends. Here the CDR3 reads CASSPPLGRGGTEAFF. The CDR3 coding sequence is TGTGCCAGCTCACCACCCCTCGGTCGTGGAGGTACTGAAGCTTTCTTT. Using reference TRBV18 and TRBJ1-1 for the parts outside the CDR3, the full variable domain is NAGVMQNPRHLVRRRGQEARLRCSPMKGHSHVYWYRQLPEEGLKFMVYLQKENIIDESGMPKERFSAEFPKEGPSILRIQQVVRGDSAAYFCASSPPLGRGGTEAFFGQGTRLTVV.

This clone has at least ten counts. The chain uses TRBV24-1 and TRBJ2-1; the D call may be TRBD1 or TRBD2 (5 bases each). CDR3 size: 16 residues. Germline V gene data show CDR1 as KGHDR and CDR2 as SFDVKD. V gave up 3 bases and J gave up 0 bases, with 11 bases separating them. The CDR3 here is CATSDIGASSYNEQFF. CDR3 DNA sequence: TGTGCCACCAGTGATATCGGGGCTAGCTCCTACAATGAGCAGTTCTTC.

This clone was observed many times. The chain couples TRBV20-1 to TRBJ2-1, with D unresolved. This CDR3 has 15 amino acids. Germline-derived CDR1 and CDR2 are DFQATT and SNEGSKA (reference sequence). Trimming pared 3 bases from V and 7 bases from J, leaving 19 bases between. Here the CDR3 reads CSASPTVLVRNEQFF. CDR3 coding DNA: TGCAGTGCTAGCCCTACAGTTCTGGTCCGGAATGAGCAGTTCTTC.

In this sample, this clone is medium-sized (0.01 to 0.1%). This sample includes further DNA sequences coding for the same CDR3. The chain carries TRBV6-1 and TRBJ1-3; D unclear. With 10 bases removed from V and 0 bases from J, the gap between germline ends came to 10 bases. This CDR3 has 13 amino acids. Germline CDR1 and CDR2: MNHNS and SASEGT. CDR3 region: CATARSSGNTIYF. The CDR3 DNA reads as TGTGCCACCGCCCGATCCTCTGGAAACACCATATATTTT.